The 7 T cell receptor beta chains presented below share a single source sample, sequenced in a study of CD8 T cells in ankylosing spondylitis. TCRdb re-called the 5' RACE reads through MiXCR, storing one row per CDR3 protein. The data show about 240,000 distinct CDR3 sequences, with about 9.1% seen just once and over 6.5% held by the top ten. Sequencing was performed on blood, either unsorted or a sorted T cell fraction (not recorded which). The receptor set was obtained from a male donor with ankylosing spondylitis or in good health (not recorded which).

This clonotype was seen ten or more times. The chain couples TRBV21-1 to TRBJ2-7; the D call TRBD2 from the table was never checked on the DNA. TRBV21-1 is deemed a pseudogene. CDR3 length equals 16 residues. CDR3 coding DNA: TGTGCCAGCACAGGAATAGCGGAGGAGGTTCCCTACGAGCAGTACTTC. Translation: CASTGIAEEVPYEQYF.

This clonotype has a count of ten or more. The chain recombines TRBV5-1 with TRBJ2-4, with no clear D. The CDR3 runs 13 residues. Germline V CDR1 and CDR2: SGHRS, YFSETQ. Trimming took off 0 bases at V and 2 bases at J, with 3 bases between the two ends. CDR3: CASSLETKNIQYF. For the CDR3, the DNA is TGCGCCAGCAGCTTGGAGACCAAAAACATTCAGTACTTC.

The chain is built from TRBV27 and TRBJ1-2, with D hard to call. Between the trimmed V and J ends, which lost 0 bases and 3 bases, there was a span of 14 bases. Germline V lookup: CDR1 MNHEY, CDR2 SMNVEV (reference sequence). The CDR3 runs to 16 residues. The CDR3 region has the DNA TGTGCCAGCAGTTTATCGTCGGGAGAGTTTTACTATGGCTACACCTTC. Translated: CASSLSSGEFYYGYTF.

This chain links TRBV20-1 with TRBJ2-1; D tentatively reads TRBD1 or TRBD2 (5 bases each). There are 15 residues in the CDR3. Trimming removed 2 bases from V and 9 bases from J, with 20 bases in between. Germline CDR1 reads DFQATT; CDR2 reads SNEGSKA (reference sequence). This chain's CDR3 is CSARNRGRPWVEQFF. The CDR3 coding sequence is TGCAGTGCTAGAAATCGGGGACGCCCTTGGGTTGAGCAGTTCTTC.

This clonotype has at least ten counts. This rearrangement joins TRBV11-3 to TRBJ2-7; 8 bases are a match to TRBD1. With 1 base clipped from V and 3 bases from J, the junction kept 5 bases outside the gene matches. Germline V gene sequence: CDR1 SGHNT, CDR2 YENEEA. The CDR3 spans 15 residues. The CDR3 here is CASSLGTGGLYEQYF. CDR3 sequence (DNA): TGTGCCAGCAGCTTAGGTACAGGGGGACTCTACGAGCAGTACTTC.

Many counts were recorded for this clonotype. The CDR3 DNA reads as TGCGCCAGCAGCCTGGCGGATGGACGAACGTCCGGGGAGCTGTTTTTT. The encoded protein is CASSLADGRTSGELFF. The gene calls are TRBV5-1 and TRBJ2-2; no firm D call. Germline values: CDR1 SGHRS, CDR2 YFSETQ. The CDR3 totals 16 residues. The germline V and J ends were trimmed by 4 bases and 6 bases, with 19 bases remaining between them.

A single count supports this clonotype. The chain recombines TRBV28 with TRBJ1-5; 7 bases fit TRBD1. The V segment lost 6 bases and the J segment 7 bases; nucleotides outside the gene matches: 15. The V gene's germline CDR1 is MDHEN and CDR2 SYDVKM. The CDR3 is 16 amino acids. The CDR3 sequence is CASSPRDSGGLQPQHF. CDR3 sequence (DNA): TGTGCCAGCAGCCCACGGGACAGCGGGGGTCTCCAGCCCCAGCATTTT.